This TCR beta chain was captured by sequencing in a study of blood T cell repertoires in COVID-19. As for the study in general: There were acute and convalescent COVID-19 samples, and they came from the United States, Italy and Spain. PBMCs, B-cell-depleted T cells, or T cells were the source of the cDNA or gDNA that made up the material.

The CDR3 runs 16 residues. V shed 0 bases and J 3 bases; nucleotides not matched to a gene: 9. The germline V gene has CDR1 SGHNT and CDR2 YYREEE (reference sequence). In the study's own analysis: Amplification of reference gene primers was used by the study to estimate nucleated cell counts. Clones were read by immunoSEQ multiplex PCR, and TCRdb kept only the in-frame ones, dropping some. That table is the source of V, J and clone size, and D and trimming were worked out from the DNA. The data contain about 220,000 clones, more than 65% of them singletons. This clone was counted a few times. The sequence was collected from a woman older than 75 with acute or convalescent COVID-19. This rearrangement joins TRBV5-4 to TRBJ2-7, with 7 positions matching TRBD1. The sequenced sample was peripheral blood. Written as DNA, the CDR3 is TGTGCCAGCAGCTTGGAGGGGGCAGGGACGGGCTACGAGCAGTACTTC. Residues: CASSLEGAGTGYEQYF.